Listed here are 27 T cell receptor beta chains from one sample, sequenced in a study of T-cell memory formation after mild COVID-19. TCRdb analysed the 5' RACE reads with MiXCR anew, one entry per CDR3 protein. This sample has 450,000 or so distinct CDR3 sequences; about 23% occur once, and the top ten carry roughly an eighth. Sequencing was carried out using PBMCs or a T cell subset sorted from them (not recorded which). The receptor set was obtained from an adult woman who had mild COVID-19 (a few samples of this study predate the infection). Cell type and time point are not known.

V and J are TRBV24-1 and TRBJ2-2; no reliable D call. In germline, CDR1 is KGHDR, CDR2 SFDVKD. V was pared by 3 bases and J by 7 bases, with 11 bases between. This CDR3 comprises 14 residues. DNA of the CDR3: TGTGCCACCAGTGATGCCGACATCGGCGGGGAGCTGTTTTTT. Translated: CATSDADIGGELFF.

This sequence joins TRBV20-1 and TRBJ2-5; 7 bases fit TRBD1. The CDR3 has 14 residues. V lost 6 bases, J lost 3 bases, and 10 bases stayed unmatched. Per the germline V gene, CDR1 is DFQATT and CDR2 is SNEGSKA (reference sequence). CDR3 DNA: TGCAGTGCGGGAGACAGGGTGGTTAAAGAGACCCAGTACTTC. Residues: CSAGDRVVKETQYF.

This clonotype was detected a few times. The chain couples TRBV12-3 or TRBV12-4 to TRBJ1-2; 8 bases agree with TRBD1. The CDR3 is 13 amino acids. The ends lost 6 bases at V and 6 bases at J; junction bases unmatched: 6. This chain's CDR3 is CASSSTGEDGYTF. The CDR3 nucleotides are TGTGCCAGCAGCTCGACAGGGGAAGATGGCTACACCTTC.

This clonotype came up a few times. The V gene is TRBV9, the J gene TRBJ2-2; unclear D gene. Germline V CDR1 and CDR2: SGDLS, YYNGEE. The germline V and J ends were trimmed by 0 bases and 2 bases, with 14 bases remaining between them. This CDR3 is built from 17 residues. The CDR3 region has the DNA TGTGCCAGCAGCGTAGGAAGCACAGAGACAAACACCGGGGAGCTGTTTTTT. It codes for CASSVGSTETNTGELFF. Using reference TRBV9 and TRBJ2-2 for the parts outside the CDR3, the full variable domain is DSGVTQTPKHLITATGQRVTLRCSPRSGDLSVYWYQQSLDQGLQFLIQYYNGEERAKGNILERFSAQQFPDLHSELNLSSLELGDSALYFCASSVGSTETNTGELFFGEGSRLTVL.

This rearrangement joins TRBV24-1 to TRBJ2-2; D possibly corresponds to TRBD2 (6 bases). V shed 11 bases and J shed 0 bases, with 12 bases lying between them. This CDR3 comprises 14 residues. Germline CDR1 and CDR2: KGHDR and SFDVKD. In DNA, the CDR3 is TGTGCCATCCGTGCGGGGACGAACACCGGGGAGCTGTTTTTT. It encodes CAIRAGTNTGELFF.

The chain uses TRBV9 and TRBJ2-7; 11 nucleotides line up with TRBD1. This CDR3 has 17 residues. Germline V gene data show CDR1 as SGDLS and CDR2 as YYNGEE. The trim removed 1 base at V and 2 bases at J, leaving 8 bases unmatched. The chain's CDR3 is CASSVSSPGQGAYEQYF. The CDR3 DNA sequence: TGTGCCAGCAGCGTAAGCTCTCCGGGACAGGGGGCCTACGAGCAGTACTTC.

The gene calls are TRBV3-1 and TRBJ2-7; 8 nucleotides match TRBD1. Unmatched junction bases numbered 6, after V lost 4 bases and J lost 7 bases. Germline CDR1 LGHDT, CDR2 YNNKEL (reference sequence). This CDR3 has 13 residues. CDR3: CASSRRQGKEQYF. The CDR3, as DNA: TGTGCCAGCAGCCGAAGACAGGGGAAGGAGCAGTACTTC.

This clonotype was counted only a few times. In nucleotides, the CDR3 is TGCAGCGTTGAAGACGTAAACTATGGCTACACCTTC. As protein: CSVEDVNYGYTF. This sequence joins TRBV29-1 and TRBJ1-2; D is undetermined. The germline V and J ends were trimmed by 0 bases and 2 bases, with 4 bases remaining between them. In germline, CDR1 is SQVTM, CDR2 ANQGSEA. This CDR3 has 12 amino acids.

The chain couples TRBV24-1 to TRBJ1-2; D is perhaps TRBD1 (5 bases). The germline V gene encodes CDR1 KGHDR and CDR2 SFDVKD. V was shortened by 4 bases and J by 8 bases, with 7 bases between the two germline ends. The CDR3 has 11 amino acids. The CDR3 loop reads CATSEGVGYTF. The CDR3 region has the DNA TGTGCCACCAGTGAGGGGGTCGGCTACACCTTC.

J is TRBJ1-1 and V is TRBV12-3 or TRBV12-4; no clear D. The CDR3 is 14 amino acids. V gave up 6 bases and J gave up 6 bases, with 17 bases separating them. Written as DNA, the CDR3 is TGTGCCAGCAGCGCTCACGATGGGCGCGCTGAAGCTTTCTTT. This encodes CASSAHDGRAEAFF.

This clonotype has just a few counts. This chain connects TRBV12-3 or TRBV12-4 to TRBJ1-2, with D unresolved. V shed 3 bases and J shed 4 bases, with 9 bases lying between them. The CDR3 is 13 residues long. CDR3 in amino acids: CASSLSPIYGYTF. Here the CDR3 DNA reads TGTGCCAGCAGTTTGTCTCCGATCTATGGCTACACCTTC.

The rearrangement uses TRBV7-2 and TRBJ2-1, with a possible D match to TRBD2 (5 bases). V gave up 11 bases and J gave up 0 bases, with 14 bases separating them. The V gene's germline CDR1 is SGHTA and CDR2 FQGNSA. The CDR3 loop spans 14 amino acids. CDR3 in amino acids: CALMVGSSYNEQFF. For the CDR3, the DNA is TGTGCCTTGATGGTAGGGAGCTCCTACAATGAGCAGTTCTTC.

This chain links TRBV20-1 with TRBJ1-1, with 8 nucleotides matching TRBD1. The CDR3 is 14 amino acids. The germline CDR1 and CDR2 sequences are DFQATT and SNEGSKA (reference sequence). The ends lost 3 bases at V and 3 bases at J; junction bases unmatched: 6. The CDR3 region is CSASETGGHTEAFF. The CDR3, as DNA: TGCAGTGCTAGCGAAACAGGGGGGCACACTGAAGCTTTCTTT.

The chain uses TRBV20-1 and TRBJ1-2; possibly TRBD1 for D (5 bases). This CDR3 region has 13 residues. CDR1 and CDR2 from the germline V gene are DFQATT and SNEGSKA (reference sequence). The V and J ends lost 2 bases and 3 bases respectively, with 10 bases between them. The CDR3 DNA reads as TGCAGTGCTAGACGGGGCAGCTACTATGGCTACACCTTC. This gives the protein CSARRGSYYGYTF.

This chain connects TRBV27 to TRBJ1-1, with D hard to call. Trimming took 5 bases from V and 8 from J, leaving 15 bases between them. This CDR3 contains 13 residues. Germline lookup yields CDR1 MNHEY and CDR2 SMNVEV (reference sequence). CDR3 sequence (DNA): TGTGCCAGCAGTGACCTCCTGACTATCGAAGCTTTCTTT. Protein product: CASSDLLTIEAFF.

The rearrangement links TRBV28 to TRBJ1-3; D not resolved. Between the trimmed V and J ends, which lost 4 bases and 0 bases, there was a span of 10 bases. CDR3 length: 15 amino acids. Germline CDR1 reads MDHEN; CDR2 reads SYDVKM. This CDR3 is CASSSTTVSGNTIYF. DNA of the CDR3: TGTGCCAGCAGTTCAACTACAGTCTCTGGAAACACCATATATTTT.

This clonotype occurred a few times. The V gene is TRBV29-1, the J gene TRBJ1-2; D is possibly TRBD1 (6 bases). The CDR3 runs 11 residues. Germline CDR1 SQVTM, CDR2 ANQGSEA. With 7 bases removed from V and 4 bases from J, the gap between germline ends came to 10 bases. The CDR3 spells CSGRDTYGYTF. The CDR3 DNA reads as TGCAGCGGAAGGGACACCTATGGCTACACCTTC. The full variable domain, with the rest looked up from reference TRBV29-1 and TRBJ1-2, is SAVISQKPSRDICQRGTSLTIQCQVDSQVTMMFWYRQQPGQSLTLIATANQGSEATYESGFVIDKFPISRPNLTFSTLTVSNMSPEDSSIYLCSGRDTYGYTFGSGTRLTVV.

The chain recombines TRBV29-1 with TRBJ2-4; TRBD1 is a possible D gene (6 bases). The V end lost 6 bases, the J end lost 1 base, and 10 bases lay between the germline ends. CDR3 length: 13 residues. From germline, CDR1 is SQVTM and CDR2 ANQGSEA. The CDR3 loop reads CSVGTYAKNIQYF. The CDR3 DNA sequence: TGCAGCGTGGGGACATACGCCAAAAACATTCAGTACTTC.

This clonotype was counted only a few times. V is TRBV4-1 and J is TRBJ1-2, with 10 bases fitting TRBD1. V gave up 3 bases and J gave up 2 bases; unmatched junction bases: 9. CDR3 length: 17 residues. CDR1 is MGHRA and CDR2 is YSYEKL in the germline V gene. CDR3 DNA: TGCGCCAGCAGCCATTTCCTCCCGGGACAGGGGAACTATGGCTACACCTTC. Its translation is CASSHFLPGQGNYGYTF.

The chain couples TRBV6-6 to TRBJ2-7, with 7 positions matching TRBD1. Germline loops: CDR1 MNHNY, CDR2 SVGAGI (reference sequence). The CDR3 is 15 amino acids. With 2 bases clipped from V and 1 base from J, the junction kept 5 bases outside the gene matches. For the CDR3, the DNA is TGTGCCAGCAGTTACCCCCTGGGACAGTCCTACGAGCAGTACTTC. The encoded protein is CASSYPLGQSYEQYF.

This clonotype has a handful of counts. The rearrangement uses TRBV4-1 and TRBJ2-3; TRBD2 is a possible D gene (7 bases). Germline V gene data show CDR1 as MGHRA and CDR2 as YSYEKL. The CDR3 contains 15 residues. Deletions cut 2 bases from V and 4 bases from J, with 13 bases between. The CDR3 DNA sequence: TGCGCCAGCAGCCAACGGGGGGCCAGCGCAGATACGCAGTATTTT. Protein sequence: CASSQRGASADTQYF.

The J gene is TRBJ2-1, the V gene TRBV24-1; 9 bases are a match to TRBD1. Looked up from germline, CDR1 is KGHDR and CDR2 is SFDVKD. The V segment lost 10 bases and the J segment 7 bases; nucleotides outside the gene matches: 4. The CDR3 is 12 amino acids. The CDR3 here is CATGTGQNEQFF. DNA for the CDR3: TGTGCCACTGGGACAGGGCAAAATGAGCAGTTCTTC.

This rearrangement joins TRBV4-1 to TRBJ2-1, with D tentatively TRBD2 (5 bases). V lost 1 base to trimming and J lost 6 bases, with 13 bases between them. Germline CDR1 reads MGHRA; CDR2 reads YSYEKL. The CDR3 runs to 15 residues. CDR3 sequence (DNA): TGCGCCAGCAGCCAAGTTGTTCTAGCATCCAATGAGCAGTTCTTC. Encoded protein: CASSQVVLASNEQFF.

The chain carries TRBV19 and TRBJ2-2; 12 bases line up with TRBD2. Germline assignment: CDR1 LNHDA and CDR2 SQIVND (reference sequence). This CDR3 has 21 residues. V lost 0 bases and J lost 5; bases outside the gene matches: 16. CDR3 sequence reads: CASSIDSRNLAGGPRTGELFF. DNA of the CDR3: TGTGCCAGTAGTATAGATTCGCGGAACCTAGCGGGAGGGCCTAGAACCGGGGAGCTGTTTTTT.

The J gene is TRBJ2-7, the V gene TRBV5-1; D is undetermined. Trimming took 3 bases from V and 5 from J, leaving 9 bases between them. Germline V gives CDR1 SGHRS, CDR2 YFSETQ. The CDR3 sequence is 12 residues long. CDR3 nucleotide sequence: TGCGCCAGCAGCTCCATAGGCGACGAGCAGTACTTC. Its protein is CASSSIGDEQYF.

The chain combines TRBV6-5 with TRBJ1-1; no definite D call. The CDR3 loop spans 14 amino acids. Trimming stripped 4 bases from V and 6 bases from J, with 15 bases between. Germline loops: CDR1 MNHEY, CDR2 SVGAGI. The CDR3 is CASSSRYSTSEAFF. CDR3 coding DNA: TGTGCCAGCAGTTCGCGTTACTCTACCTCTGAAGCTTTCTTT.

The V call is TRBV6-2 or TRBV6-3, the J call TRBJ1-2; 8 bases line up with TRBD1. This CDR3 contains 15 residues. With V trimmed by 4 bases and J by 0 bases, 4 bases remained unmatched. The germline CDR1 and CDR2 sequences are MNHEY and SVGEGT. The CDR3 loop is CASSLRDRPNYGYTF. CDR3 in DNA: TGTGCCAGCAGTTTAAGGGACAGGCCTAACTATGGCTACACCTTC.